These T cell receptor beta chains were read from a single sample in a study of T cell changes during pregnancy in multiple sclerosis. The method was immunoSEQ multiplex PCR; TCRdb's version includes in-frame clones alone and lacks a portion of them. The sample contains 60,000 to 75,000 clones, 91% of which appear only once. Material: peripheral blood, obtained before pregnancy. The source is a female donor with multiple sclerosis, enrolled in a pregnancy study. The conserved cysteine and the conserved F or W are not part of the CDR3 here. The D gene is left open where the match is weak.

NA	TRBV18	TRBJ1-2	ASSPRGGHGYT
NA	TRBV19	TRBJ2-5	ASSDSGVETQY
TRBD1	TRBV6-1	TRBJ2-7	ASSARPGTGGSGEQY
NA	TRBV6-5	TRBJ1-2	ASSPYRGSYGYT
NA	TRBV2	TRBJ2-3	ASSTSTSRSTDTQY
TRBD1	TRBV10-3	TRBJ1-2	AISDGQGGGYT
NA	TRBV19	TRBJ1-5	ASSTWDSAGHQPQH
TRBD1	TRBV7-9	TRBJ2-7	ASSSVETGKAYEQY
NA	TRBV29-1	TRBJ1-2	SVEVLAGLNYGYT
TRBD1	TRBV4-3	TRBJ1-1	ASSQEQGVGQNTEAF
TRBD1	TRBV18	TRBJ1-5	ASSPGGGGSEPQH
TRBD1	TRBV6-1	TRBJ1-4	ASSGQGVGKLF
NA	TRBV7-2	TRBJ1-2	ATGGATTGYT
NA	TRBV19	TRBJ2-1	ASSLVGSYNEQF
NA	TRBV10-3	TRBJ2-2	AISVGILRGTGELF
TRBD1	TRBV6-5	TRBJ1-1	ASSYGRGGLNTEAF
NA	TRBV7-3	TRBJ1-1	ASSFLAGQGNTEAF
NA	TRBV19	TRBJ2-7	ASGKNRVSYEQY
NA	TRBV10-3	TRBJ2-3	AISEPDWRSDTQY
NA	TRBV6-5	TRBJ2-5	ASRTNRGGGETQY
NA	TRBV10-3	TRBJ2-2	AISEGAGTGELF
NA	TRBV7-2	TRBJ2-7	ASSLGVLAEQY
NA	TRBV7-3	TRBJ2-1	ASSRSLAGRSSYNEQF
NA	TRBV16	TRBJ2-7	ASSQSYESSYEQY
NA	TRBV9	TRBJ1-1	ASSVAQGRLNTEAF
NA	TRBV27	TRBJ1-4	ASTTSGGVEKLF
TRBD1	TRBV5-1	TRBJ1-3	ASGRGTGFSGNTIY
TRBD1	TRBV9	TRBJ1-1	ASSSGGPLNYMNTEAF